This is a list of T cell receptor beta chains from one sample in a study of PD-1 blockade in classical Hodgkin lymphoma. Clones were sequenced by immunoSEQ multiplex PCR, and TCRdb holds only the in-frame ones, with some missing. The table shows tens of thousands of clones, with 80% to 90% occurring only once. The sequenced sample was peripheral blood mononuclear cells (PBMCs), obtained before the second cycle of nivolumab. The receptor set was obtained from a human donor with classical Hodgkin lymphoma. CDR3s include the opening cysteine and the closing phenylalanine or tryptophan. The order of the fields is V gene, D gene, J gene, clone size, CDR3 protein, CDR3 DNA. The D gene is left open where the match is weak. The size entry is marked missing in some rows and otherwise reads once, few, many or a size class.

TRBV5-1	TRBD2	TRBJ2-1	.	CASSFEAGGYNEQFF	TGCGCCAGCAGCTTTGAAGCGGGGGGGTACAATGAGCAGTTCTTC
TRBV6-5	.	TRBJ1-5	once	CASSYSAGAGQPQHF	TGTGCCAGCAGTTACTCTGCAGGGGCAGGGCAGCCCCAGCATTTT
TRBV28	.	TRBJ2-7	.	CASRPTTLGEQYF	TGTGCCAGCAGGCCGACTACCTTGGGCGAGCAGTACTTC
TRBV2	TRBD1	TRBJ1-6	.	CASSQGQGGSPLHF	TGTGCCAGCAGTCAAGGACAGGGCGGTTCACCCCTCCACTTT
TRBV6-5	TRBD2	TRBJ2-7	medium-sized	CASSPSLGGYEQYF	TGTGCCAGCAGTCCCTCACTCGGGGGGTACGAGCAGTACTTC
TRBV11-2	.	TRBJ1-4	.	CASSYRGTTNEKLFF	TGTGCCAGCAGCTACCGGGGGACAACTAATGAAAAACTGTTTTTT
TRBV25-1	TRBD1	TRBJ2-1	.	CASRGTGGSLGNEQFF	TGTGCCAGCAGGGGGACAGGGGGCTCACTGGGCAATGAGCAGTTCTTC
TRBV6-1	.	TRBJ1-5	.	CASGPSQPQHF	TGTGCCAGCGGACCAAGTCAGCCCCAGCATTTT
TRBV5-6	.	TRBJ2-1	.	CASSFRVSSYNEQFF	TGTGCCAGCAGCTTTCGGGTTAGCTCCTACAATGAGCAGTTCTTC
TRBV10-3	TRBD1	TRBJ2-7	.	CAITGTGEGEQYF	TGTGCCATCACGGGGACAGGGGAGGGGGAGCAGTACTTC
TRBV5-1	TRBD2	TRBJ2-1	.	CASSLAAGGHNEQFF	TGCGCCAGCAGCTTGGCCGCGGGGGGCCACAATGAGCAGTTCTTC
TRBV5-6	.	TRBJ1-5	.	CASSFKIGGDQPQHF	TGTGCCAGCAGCTTTAAAATAGGGGGGGATCAGCCCCAGCATTTT
TRBV19	.	TRBJ2-5	.	CASSEIVGAETQYF	TGTGCCAGTAGTGAAATTGTCGGGGCGGAGACCCAGTACTTC
TRBV28	TRBD2	TRBJ2-3	.	CASSPRGEPTDTQYF	TGTGCCAGCAGTCCCCGGGGGGAGCCCACAGATACGCAGTATTTT
TRBV19	.	TRBJ1-5	.	CASSRYNQPQHF	TGTGCCAGTAGTCGGTACAATCAGCCCCAGCATTTT
TRBV5-4	TRBD1	TRBJ2-7	.	CASSLRDRGLFDEQYF	TGTGCCAGCAGCTTGAGGGACAGGGGGTTATTCGACGAGCAGTACTTC
TRBV29-1	TRBD2	TRBJ2-2	.	CSVHGGRVGELFF	TGCAGCGTTCATGGCGGGAGGGTTGGGGAGCTGTTTTTT
TRBV7-3	.	TRBJ2-1	.	CASSLAGSSYNEQFF	TGTGCCAGCAGCTTAGCGGGATCCTCCTACAATGAGCAGTTCTTC
TRBV29-1	.	TRBJ2-3	.	CSGLPSADTQYF	TGCAGCGGCCTCCCTAGTGCAGATACGCAGTATTTT
TRBV19	TRBD1	TRBJ1-5	.	CASSIRTGGSPNQPQHF	TGTGCCAGTAGTATCCGGACAGGGGGCTCTCCTAATCAGCCCCAGCATTTT
TRBV28	TRBD1	TRBJ1-6	.	CASSPSGTGRSPLHF	TGTGCCAGCAGTCCGTCCGGGACAGGGAGGTCACCCCTCCACTTT
TRBV10-2	TRBD1	TRBJ1-2	.	CASTQGTGRLYGYTF	TGCGCCAGCACTCAAGGGACAGGGAGGCTATATGGCTACACCTTC
TRBV7-8	.	TRBJ1-1	.	CASSPPPGAGDTEAFF	TGTGCCAGCAGCCCACCCCCGGGGGCGGGGGACACTGAAGCTTTCTTT
TRBV28	TRBD2	TRBJ2-1	.	CASTNWREVTPNEQFF	TGTGCCAGCACCAACTGGCGGGAGGTCACCCCTAATGAGCAGTTCTTC
TRBV2	.	TRBJ1-5	.	CASSVGSSIQPQHF	TGTGCCAGCAGTGTGGGTTCAAGTATTCAGCCCCAGCATTTT
TRBV19	.	TRBJ1-3	.	CASSMRSGAGNTIYF	TGTGCCAGTAGTATGCGGTCTGGGGCTGGAAACACCATATATTTT
TRBV2	.	TRBJ2-2	.	CASRNRVNTGELFF	TGTGCCAGCAGAAACAGGGTAAACACCGGGGAGCTGTTTTTT
TRBV4-1	TRBD2	TRBJ2-7	few	CASSRGLAGDSSYEQYF	TGCGCCAGCAGCCGGGGACTAGCGGGGGACAGCTCCTACGAGCAGTACTTC
TRBV2	TRBD1	TRBJ1-2	.	CASRPGQLYGYTF	TGTGCCAGCAGACCGGGACAGCTCTATGGCTACACCTTC
TRBV7-9	.	TRBJ1-2	once	CASSLAGVHGYTF	TGTGCCAGCAGCTTGGCAGGAGTCCATGGCTACACCTTC
TRBV4-1	.	TRBJ2-1	.	CASSLSYNEQFF	TGCGCCAGCAGCCTGTCCTACAATGAGCAGTTCTTC